This T cell receptor (beta chain) was profiled in a study of long-term antiretroviral therapy in people with HIV. The CDR3 has 15 amino acids. V was pared by 5 bases and J by 6 bases, with 10 bases of the junction left unmatched. From germline, CDR1 is MNHNY and CDR2 SVGAGI (reference sequence). A v3.0 immunoSEQ assay was performed at survey level. Libraries were prepared by immunoSEQ multiplex PCR; TCRdb keeps only in-frame clonotypes and omits some of them. Found here are some 11,000 clones, around 80% of them singletons; the top ten hold 20% to 25%. The sequences come from unsorted PBMCs, collected about 7 years after starting antiretroviral therapy. The chain joins TRBV6-6 to TRBJ2-7, with 10 bases identical to TRBD1. The receptor was derived from a man aged 45 to 65 with HIV. The CDR3 sequence is CASSPPTTGGGEQYF. As DNA, the CDR3 is TGTGCCAGCAGTCCTCCAACGACAGGGGGCGGCGAGCAGTACTTC.